The clone carrying this T cell receptor (beta chain) was seen just once. Its specificity is unknown. This specimen belongs to a study of CD8 T cells in Susac syndrome. Random hexamers primed reverse transcription of roughly 0.5 to 1 ug RNA. TCRdb re-derived calls from the immunoSEQ multiplex PCR reads in MiXCR, one entry per CDR3 protein. The top ten hold approximately 0.094% of the sample, which has about 240,000 distinct CDR3 sequences, 90% to 96% seen once. General study points: In Susac patients, clonal expansion was not detected in CD4+ cells. The authors acknowledged that their TCR sequencing and HLA analysis involved a relatively small number of individuals.

The CDR3 is made up of 14 amino acids. CDR1 and CDR2 (germline): SGHNT, YYREEE (reference sequence). V gave up 1 base and J gave up 2 bases, with 8 bases separating them. The TCR originated in a human donor with Susac syndrome. The sample consisted of CD4+ T cells from PBMCs. This rearrangement joins TRBV5-4 to TRBJ2-3; a weak D match, TRBD2 (6 bases). In DNA form, the CDR3 reads TGTGCCAGCAGCTTGTGGGACTTCACAGATACGCAGTATTTT. Translating gives CASSLWDFTDTQYF.